What follows are 9 T cell receptor beta chains derived from one specimen sequenced in a study of blood T cell repertoires in COVID-19. Only in-frame clones appear in the TCRdb table, and some are missing; sequencing was by immunoSEQ multiplex PCR. The sample comprises roughly 220,000 clones, 70% to 90% of which are singletons, and over 3% rests with the top ten. Source material: PBMCs or T cells enriched from blood (not recorded which). The origin of the receptors is a woman aged 40 to 49 with acute COVID-19.

V and J are TRBV27 and TRBJ2-6, with D possibly being TRBD2 (5 bases). The CDR3 runs 16 residues. The germline V gene has CDR1 MNHEY and CDR2 SMNVEV (reference sequence). V gave up 4 bases and J gave up 0 bases, with 10 bases separating them. CDR3 in amino acids: CASSSRTASGANVLTF. CDR3 bases: TGTGCCAGCAGTTCGCGGACTGCCTCTGGGGCCAACGTCCTGACTTTC. Supplemented by reference TRBV27 and TRBJ2-6, the full variable domain reads EAQVTQNPRYLITVTGKKLTVTCSQNMNHEYMSWYRQDPGLGLRQIYYSMNVEVTDKGDVPEGYKVSRKEKRNFPLILESPSPNQTSLYFCASSSRTASGANVLTFGAGSRLTVL.

The J gene is TRBJ1-2, the V gene TRBV5-6; D call uncertain. This CDR3 spans 14 amino acids. V was trimmed by 5 bases and J by 0 bases, leaving 11 bases between them. The V gene's germline CDR1 is SGHDT and CDR2 YYEEEE. The CDR3, as DNA: TGTGCCAGCAGGGAGATCCACACTAACTATGGCTACACCTTC. Protein: CASREIHTNYGYTF.

The rearrangement joins TRBV5-4 to TRBJ2-7; 8 positions match TRBD1. CDR3 length: 17 residues. Germline V gene lookup returns CDR1 SGHNT and CDR2 YYREEE (reference sequence). Trimming took 4 bases from V and 3 from J; bases not matched to a gene: 15. Here the CDR3 DNA reads TGTGCCAGCAGCCCGGGGGCTAGGACAGGGAATTACTACGAGCAGTACGTC. Amino acids: CASSPGARTGNYYEQYV.

The chain carries TRBV29-1 and TRBJ2-7; maybe TRBD1 (5 bases). Trimming removed 5 bases from V and 2 bases from J, with 19 bases in between. This CDR3 is 15 amino acids long. Germline V gene sequence: CDR1 SQVTM, CDR2 ANQGSEA. The CDR3 spells CSVKGGQEFPYEQYF. CDR3 in DNA: TGCAGCGTTAAAGGTGGACAAGAATTCCCCTACGAGCAGTACTTC.

V is TRBV7-9 and J is TRBJ1-2; the D is unclear. The CDR3 runs 13 residues. V shed 5 bases and J shed 1 base, with 8 bases lying between them. Germline-derived CDR1 and CDR2 are SEHNR and FQNEAQ (reference sequence). The CDR3 sequence is CASSLDFNYGYTF. The CDR3 DNA reads TGTGCCAGCAGCCTCGACTTTAACTATGGCTACACCTTC.

The rearrangement uses TRBV13 and TRBJ1-4; 7 bases agree with TRBD1. The germline V gene encodes CDR1 PRHDT and CDR2 FYEKMQ (reference sequence). This CDR3 contains 15 residues. With V trimmed by 4 bases and J by 4 bases, 6 bases remained unmatched. The CDR3: CASSWRRGHNEKLFF. The CDR3 DNA is TGTGCCAGCAGCTGGAGAAGGGGGCATAATGAAAAACTGTTTTTT.

As for this clone: In the same sample, other DNA sequences code for this CDR3. The chain employs TRBV12-3 or TRBV12-4 and TRBJ1-1; D remains unclear. This CDR3 has 13 amino acids. Trimming cost V 2 bases and J 2 bases, with 6 bases left between them. CDR3 region: CASSLNRNTEAFF. Written as DNA, the CDR3 is TGTGCCAGCAGTTTAAACAGAAACACTGAAGCTTTCTTT.

This chain uses TRBV6-5 with TRBJ2-1; D possibly corresponds to TRBD2 (6 bases). The length of the CDR3 is 15 residues. From germline, CDR1 is MNHEY and CDR2 SVGAGI. V gave up 2 bases and J gave up 7 bases, with 15 bases separating them. The CDR3 is CASSYRVTAGNEQFF. The DNA of the CDR3 is TGTGCCAGCAGTTACAGAGTCACCGCGGGGAATGAGCAGTTCTTC.

The chain employs TRBV4-1 and TRBJ1-1; D may be TRBD1 (6 bases). The CDR3 totals 16 residues. Germline V gene lookup returns CDR1 MGHRA and CDR2 YSYEKL. The V and J ends lost 2 bases and 1 base respectively, with 14 bases between them. The CDR3 sequence is CASSQQTGTPNTEAFF. The CDR3 DNA reads TGCGCCAGCAGCCAACAAACCGGGACACCGAACACTGAAGCTTTCTTT.